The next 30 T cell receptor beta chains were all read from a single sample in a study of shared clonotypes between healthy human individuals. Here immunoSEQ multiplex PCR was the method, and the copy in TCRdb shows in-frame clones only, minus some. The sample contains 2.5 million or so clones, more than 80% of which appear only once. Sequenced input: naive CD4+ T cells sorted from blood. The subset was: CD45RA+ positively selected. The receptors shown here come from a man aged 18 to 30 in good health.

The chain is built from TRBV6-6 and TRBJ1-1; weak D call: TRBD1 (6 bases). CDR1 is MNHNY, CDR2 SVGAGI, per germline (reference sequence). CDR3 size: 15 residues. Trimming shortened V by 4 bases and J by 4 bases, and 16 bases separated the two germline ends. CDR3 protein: CASSSPSGAGTEAFF. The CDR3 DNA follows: TGTGCCAGCAGTTCCCCGTCAGGGGCCGGCACTGAAGCTTTCTTT.

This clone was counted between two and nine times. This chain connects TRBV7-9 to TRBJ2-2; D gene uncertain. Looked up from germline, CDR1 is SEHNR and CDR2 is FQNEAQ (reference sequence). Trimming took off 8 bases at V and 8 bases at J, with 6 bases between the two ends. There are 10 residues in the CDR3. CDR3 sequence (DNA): TGTGCCAGCTTCGGAGGGGAGCTGTTTTTT. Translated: CASFGGELFF.

DNA for the CDR3: TGTGCCAGCAGCTCCCTCGTGACTGACAATGAGCAGTTCTTC. It yields the protein CASSSLVTDNEQFF. The chain has TRBV7-6 and TRBJ2-1; no clear D gene. V dropped 4 bases and J dropped 5 bases, with 12 bases sitting between them. The length of the CDR3 is 14 residues. The V gene's germline CDR1 is SGHVS and CDR2 FNYEAQ.

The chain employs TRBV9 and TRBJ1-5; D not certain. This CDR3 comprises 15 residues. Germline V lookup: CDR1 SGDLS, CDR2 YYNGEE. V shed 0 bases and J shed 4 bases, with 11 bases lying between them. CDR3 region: CASSVEGRLNQPQHF. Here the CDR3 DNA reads TGTGCCAGCAGCGTAGAGGGTAGGCTAAATCAGCCCCAGCATTTT.

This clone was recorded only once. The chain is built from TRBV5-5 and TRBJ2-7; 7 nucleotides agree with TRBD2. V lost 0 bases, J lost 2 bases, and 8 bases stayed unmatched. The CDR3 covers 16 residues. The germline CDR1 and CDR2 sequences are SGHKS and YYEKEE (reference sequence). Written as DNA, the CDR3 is TGTGCCAGCAGCTTGGCCCTAGGGACTACCCCCTACGAGCAGTACTTC. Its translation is CASSLALGTTPYEQYF.

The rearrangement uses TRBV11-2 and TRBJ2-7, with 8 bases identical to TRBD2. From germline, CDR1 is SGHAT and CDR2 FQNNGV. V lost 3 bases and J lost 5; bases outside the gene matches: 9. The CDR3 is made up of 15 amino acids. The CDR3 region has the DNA TGTGCCAGCAGCTTGAGCGGGGGTCGAAATGACGAGCAGTACTTC. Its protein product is CASSLSGGRNDEQYF. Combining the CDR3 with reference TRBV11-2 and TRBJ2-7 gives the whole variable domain EAGVAQSPRYKIIEKRQSVAFWCNPISGHATLYWYQQILGQGPKLLIQFQNNGVVDDSQLPKDRFSAERLKGVDSTLKIQPAKLEDSAVYLCASSLSGGRNDEQYFGPGTRLTVT.

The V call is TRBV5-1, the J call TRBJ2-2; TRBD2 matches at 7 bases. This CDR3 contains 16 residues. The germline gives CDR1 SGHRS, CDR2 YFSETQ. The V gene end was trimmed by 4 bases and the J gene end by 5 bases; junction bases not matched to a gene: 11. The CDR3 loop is CASSQGLLEGTGELFF. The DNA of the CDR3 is TGCGCCAGCAGCCAGGGACTATTAGAGGGAACCGGGGAGCTGTTTTTT.

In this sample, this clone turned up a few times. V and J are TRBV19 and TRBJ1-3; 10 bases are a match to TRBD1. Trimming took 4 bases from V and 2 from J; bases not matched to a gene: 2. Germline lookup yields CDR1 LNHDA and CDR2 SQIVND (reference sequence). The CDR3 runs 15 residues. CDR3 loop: CASSTDRGPGNTIYF. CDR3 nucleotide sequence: TGTGCCAGTAGTACCGACAGGGGGCCTGGAAACACCATATATTTT. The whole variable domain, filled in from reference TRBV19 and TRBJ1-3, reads DGGITQSPKYLFRKEGQNVTLSCEQNLNHDAMYWYRQDPGQGLRLIYYSQIVNDFQKGDIAEGYSVSREKKESFPLTVTSAQKNPTAFYLCASSTDRGPGNTIYFGEGSWLTVV.

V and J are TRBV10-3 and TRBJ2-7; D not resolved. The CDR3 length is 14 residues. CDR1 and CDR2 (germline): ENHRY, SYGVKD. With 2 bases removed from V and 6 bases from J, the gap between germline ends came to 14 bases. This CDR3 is CAISEGQPGVEQYF. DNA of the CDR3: TGTGCCATCAGTGAGGGGCAGCCCGGCGTCGAGCAGTACTTC.

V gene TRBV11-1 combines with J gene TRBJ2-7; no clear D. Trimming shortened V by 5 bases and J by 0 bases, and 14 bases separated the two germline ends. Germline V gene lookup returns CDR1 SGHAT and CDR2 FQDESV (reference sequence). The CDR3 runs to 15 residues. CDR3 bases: TGTGCCAGCAGCCCGTTTGGACGTTTCTCCTACGAGCAGTACTTC. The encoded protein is CASSPFGRFSYEQYF.

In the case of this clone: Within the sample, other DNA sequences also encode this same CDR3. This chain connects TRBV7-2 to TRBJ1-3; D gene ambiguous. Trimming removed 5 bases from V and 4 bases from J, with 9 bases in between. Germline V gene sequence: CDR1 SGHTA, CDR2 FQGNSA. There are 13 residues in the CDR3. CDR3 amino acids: CASSPQAGNTIYF. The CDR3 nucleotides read TGTGCCAGCAGCCCCCAAGCAGGAAACACCATATATTTT.

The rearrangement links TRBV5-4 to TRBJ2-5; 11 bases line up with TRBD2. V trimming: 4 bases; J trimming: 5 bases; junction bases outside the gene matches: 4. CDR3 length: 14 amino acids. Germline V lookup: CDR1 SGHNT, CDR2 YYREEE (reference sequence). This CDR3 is CASSRTSGPETQYF. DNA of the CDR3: TGTGCCAGCAGCAGGACTAGCGGGCCTGAGACCCAGTACTTC.

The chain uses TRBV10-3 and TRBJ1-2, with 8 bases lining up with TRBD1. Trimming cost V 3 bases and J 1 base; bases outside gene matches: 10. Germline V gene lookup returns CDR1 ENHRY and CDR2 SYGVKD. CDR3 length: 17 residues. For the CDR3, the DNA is TGTGCCATCAGTGATCTCGGACAGGGAGTTTATAACTATGGCTACACCTTC. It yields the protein CAISDLGQGVYNYGYTF.

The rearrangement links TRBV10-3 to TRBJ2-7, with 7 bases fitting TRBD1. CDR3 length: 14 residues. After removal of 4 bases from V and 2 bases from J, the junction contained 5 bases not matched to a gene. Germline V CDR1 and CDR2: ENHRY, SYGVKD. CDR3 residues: CAISGGQAPYEQYF. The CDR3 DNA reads TGTGCCATCAGTGGTGGACAGGCCCCCTACGAGCAGTACTTC.

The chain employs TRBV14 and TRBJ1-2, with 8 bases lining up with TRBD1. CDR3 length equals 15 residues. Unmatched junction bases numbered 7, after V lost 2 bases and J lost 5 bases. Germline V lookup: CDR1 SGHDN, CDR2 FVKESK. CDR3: CASSQRGTGEYGYTF. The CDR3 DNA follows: TGTGCCAGCAGCCAAAGAGGGACAGGAGAGTATGGCTACACCTTC.

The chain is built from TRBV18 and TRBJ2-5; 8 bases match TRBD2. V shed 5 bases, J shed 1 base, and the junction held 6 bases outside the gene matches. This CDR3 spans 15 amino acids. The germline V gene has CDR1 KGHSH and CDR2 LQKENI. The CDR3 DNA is TGTGCCAGCTCATCCTACCTAGCGGGCCAAGAGACCCAGTACTTC. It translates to CASSSYLAGQETQYF.

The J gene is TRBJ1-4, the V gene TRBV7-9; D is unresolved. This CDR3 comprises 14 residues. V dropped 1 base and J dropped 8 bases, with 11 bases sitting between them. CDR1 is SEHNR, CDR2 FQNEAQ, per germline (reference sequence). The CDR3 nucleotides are TGTGCCAGCAGCTTAGTGGGGAGGGAGGAAAAACTGTTTTTT. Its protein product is CASSLVGREEKLFF.

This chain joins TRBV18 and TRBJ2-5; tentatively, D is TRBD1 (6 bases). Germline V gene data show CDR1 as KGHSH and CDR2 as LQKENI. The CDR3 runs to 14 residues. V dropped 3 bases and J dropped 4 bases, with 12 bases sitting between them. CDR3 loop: CASSPPTGLETQYF. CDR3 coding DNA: TGTGCCAGCTCACCGCCGACAGGCTTAGAGACCCAGTACTTC.

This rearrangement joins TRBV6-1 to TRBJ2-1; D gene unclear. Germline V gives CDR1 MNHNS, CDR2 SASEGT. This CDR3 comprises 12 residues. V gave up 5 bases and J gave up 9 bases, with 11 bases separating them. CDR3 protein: CASSRGPGEQFF. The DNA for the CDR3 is TGTGCCAGCAGTAGAGGACCTGGTGAGCAGTTCTTC.

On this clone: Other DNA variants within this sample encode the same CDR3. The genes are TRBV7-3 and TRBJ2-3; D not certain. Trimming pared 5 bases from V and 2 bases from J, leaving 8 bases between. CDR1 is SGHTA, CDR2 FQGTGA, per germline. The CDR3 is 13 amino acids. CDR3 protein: CASSLYTTDTQYF. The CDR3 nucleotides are TGTGCCAGCAGCCTGTATACCACAGATACGCAGTATTTT. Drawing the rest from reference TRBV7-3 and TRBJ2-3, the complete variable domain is GAGVSQTPSNKVTEKGKYVELRCDPISGHTALYWYRQSLGQGPEFLIYFQGTGAADDSGLPNDRFFAVRPEGSVSTLKIQRTERGDSAVYLCASSLYTTDTQYFGPGTRLTVL.

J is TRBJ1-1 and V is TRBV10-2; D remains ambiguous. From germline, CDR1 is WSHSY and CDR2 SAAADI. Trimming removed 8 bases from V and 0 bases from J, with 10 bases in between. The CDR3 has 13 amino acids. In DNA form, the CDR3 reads TGCGCCAGCTCCGGAACTATGAACACTGAAGCTTTCTTT. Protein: CASSGTMNTEAFF.

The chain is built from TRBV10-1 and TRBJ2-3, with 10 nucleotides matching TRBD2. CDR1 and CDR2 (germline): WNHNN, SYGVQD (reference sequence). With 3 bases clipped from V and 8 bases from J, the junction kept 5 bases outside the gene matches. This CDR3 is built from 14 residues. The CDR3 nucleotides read TGCGCCAGCAGTGAAAGTAGCGGGAGGCCTACGCAGTATTTT. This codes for CASSESSGRPTQYF.

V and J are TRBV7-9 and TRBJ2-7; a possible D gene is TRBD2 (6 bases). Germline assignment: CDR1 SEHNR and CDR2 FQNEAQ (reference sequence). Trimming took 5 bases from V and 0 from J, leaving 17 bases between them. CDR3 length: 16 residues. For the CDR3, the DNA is TGTGCCAGCAGCAGTTTAGCGGAGCGGAGCTCCTACGAGCAGTACTTC. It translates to CASSSLAERSSYEQYF.

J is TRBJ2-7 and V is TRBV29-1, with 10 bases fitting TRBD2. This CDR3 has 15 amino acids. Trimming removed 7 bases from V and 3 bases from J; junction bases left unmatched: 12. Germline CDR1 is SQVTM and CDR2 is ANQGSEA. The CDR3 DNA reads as TGCAGCGCTACTCTTAGCGGGAGGACCCTCTACGAGCAGTACTTC. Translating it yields CSATLSGRTLYEQYF.

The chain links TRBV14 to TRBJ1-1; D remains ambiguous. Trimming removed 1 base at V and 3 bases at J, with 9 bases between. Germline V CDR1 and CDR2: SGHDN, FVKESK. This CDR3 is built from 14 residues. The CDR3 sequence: CASSQVWTDTEAFF. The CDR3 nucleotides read TGTGCCAGCAGCCAAGTCTGGACGGACACTGAAGCTTTCTTT.

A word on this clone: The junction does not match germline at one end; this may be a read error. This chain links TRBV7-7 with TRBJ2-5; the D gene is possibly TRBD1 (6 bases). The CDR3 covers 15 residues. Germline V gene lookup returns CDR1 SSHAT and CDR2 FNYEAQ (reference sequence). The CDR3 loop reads CASSSDGTTQETQYF. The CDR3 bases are TGTGCTAGCAGCTCCGACGGGACAACCCAAGAGACCCAGTACTTC.

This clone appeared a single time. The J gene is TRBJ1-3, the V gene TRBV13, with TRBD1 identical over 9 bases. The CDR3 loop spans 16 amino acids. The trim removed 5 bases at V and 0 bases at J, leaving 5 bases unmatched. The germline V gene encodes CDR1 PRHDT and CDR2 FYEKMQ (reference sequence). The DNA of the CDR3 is TGTGCCAGCAGCGCGACAGGGGGTCACTCTGGAAACACCATATATTTT. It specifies CASSATGGHSGNTIYF.

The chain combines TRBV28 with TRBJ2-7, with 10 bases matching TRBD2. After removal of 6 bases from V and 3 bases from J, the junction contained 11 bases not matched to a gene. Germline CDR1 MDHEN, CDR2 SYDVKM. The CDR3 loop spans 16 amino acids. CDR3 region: CASSPLGSGGVYEQYF. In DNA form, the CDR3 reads TGTGCCAGCAGCCCCCTGGGGAGCGGGGGGGTCTACGAGCAGTACTTC.

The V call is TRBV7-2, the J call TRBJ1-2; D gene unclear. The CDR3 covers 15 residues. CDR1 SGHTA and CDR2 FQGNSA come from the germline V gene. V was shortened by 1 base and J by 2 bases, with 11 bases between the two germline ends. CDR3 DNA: TGTGCCAGCAGCTTAGGGGAGACACTAAACTATGGCTACACCTTC. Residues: CASSLGETLNYGYTF.

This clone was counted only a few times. This CDR3 is CASSEAGTGNTGELFF. In DNA form, the CDR3 reads TGCGCCAGCAGTGAGGCCGGGACGGGCAACACCGGGGAGCTGTTTTTT. The chain recombines TRBV10-1 with TRBJ2-2; D is perhaps TRBD1 or TRBD2 (5 bases each). Trimming cost V 2 bases and J 2 bases, with 12 bases left between them. This CDR3 comprises 16 residues. CDR1 is WNHNN and CDR2 is SYGVQD in the germline V gene (reference sequence).